Listed below are T cell receptor beta chains from one sample, sequenced in a study of blood T cells in healthy people across ages. A single record per CDR3 protein comes from TCRdb applying MiXCR to the 5' RACE reads. This sample carries 1,300,000 or so distinct CDR3 sequences, approximately 63% of them seen once, and the ten largest clones take 6.5% to 8%. The sequenced sample consisted of blood. The source is a man between 18 and 29 years old in good health. Each CDR3 is given with its conserved first and last residue. D genes are given only for firm matches. Clone size is not always given. Where it is, it says once, few, many or a class for expanded clones.

CDR3aa: CASSLGPRRNEQFF; CDR3nt: TGTGCCAGCAGCTTAGGTCCAAGACGGAATGAGCAGTTCTTC; v_gene: TRBV13; d_gene: .; j_gene: TRBJ2-1; abundance: .
CDR3aa: CASRYRGSYNEQYF; CDR3nt: TGTGCCAGCAGATATCGGGGCTCCTACAATGAGCAGTACTTC; v_gene: TRBV12-3/TRBV12-4; d_gene: .; j_gene: TRBJ2-7; abundance: .
CDR3aa: CASSPPVSHRGAYF; CDR3nt: TGTGCCAGCAGCCCCCCCGTGTCACACAGAGGGGCGTATTTT; v_gene: TRBV7-2; d_gene: .; j_gene: TRBJ2-3; abundance: .
CDR3aa: CSVVLDEEKAFF; CDR3nt: TGCAGCGTTGTGTTGGATGAGGAAAAAGCTTTCTTT; v_gene: TRBV29-1; d_gene: .; j_gene: TRBJ1-1; abundance: .
CDR3aa: CASSLAPGQNSYEQYF; CDR3nt: TGTGCCAGCAGCTTAGCTCCGGGACAAAACTCCTACGAGCAGTACTTC; v_gene: TRBV7-2; d_gene: .; j_gene: TRBJ2-7; abundance: .
CDR3aa: CASSLLATLNTEAFF; CDR3nt: TGTGCCAGCAGCTTGCTCGCCACGTTGAACACTGAAGCTTTCTTT; v_gene: TRBV5-5; d_gene: .; j_gene: TRBJ1-1; abundance: .
CDR3aa: CASSGQGSLEQFF; CDR3nt: TGTGCCAGCAGTGGCCAGGGTTCCCTCGAACAGTTCTTC; v_gene: TRBV12-3/TRBV12-4; d_gene: .; j_gene: TRBJ2-1; abundance: .
CDR3aa: CAIKTGETQYF; CDR3nt: TGTGCCATCAAAACGGGGGAGACCCAGTACTTC; v_gene: TRBV10-3; d_gene: .; j_gene: TRBJ2-5; abundance: .
CDR3aa: CASSFPGQGHGYTF; CDR3nt: TGCGCCAGCAGCTTTCCGGGACAGGGCCATGGCTACACCTTC; v_gene: TRBV5-1; d_gene: TRBD1; j_gene: TRBJ1-2; abundance: .
CDR3aa: CASSSTGTANEKLFF; CDR3nt: TGTGCCAGCAGCTCGACCGGGACGGCTAATGAAAAACTGTTTTTT; v_gene: TRBV13; d_gene: .; j_gene: TRBJ1-4; abundance: few
CDR3aa: CASSSRPDRFQDTQYF; CDR3nt: TGTGCCAGCAGCTCAAGACCTGACAGGTTTCAAGATACGCAGTATTTT; v_gene: TRBV27; d_gene: .; j_gene: TRBJ2-3; abundance: .
CDR3aa: CASTSGTGNQPQHF; CDR3nt: TGTGCCAGCACTTCCGGGACAGGGAATCAGCCCCAGCATTTT; v_gene: TRBV12-3/TRBV12-4; d_gene: TRBD1; j_gene: TRBJ1-5; abundance: many
CDR3aa: CATSISGFSYEQYF; CDR3nt: TGTGCCACCAGCATTAGCGGGTTCTCCTACGAGCAGTACTTC; v_gene: TRBV15; d_gene: TRBD2; j_gene: TRBJ2-7; abundance: few
CDR3aa: CASRQYSGNTIYF; CDR3nt: TGTGCCAGCCGACAGTATTCTGGAAACACCATATATTTT; v_gene: TRBV7-2; d_gene: .; j_gene: TRBJ1-3; abundance: .
CDR3aa: CASRGAGFDTEAFF; CDR3nt: TGTGCCAGCAGGGGGGCGGGCTTCGACACTGAAGCTTTCTTT; v_gene: TRBV25-1; d_gene: .; j_gene: TRBJ1-1; abundance: .
CDR3aa: CASSLRDRGRREQFF; CDR3nt: TGTGCCAGCAGCTTAAGGGACAGGGGACGGCGTGAGCAGTTCTTC; v_gene: TRBV7-2; d_gene: TRBD1; j_gene: TRBJ2-1; abundance: .
CDR3aa: CSTRPPDSEYEQFF; CDR3nt: TGCAGTACTAGGCCCCCTGACAGCGAGTATGAGCAGTTCTTC; v_gene: TRBV20-1; d_gene: .; j_gene: TRBJ2-1; abundance: .
CDR3aa: CSARLLASGELFF; CDR3nt: TGCAGTGCTAGGCTCCTAGCGTCCGGGGAGCTGTTTTTT; v_gene: TRBV20-1; d_gene: .; j_gene: TRBJ2-2; abundance: .
CDR3aa: CASIGDLGEQFF; CDR3nt: TGTGCCAGCATAGGGGATCTGGGGGAGCAGTTCTTC; v_gene: TRBV6-2/TRBV6-3; d_gene: .; j_gene: TRBJ2-1; abundance: .
CDR3aa: CASSKTGSGAGELFF; CDR3nt: TGTGCCAGCAGTAAGACAGGGTCGGGGGCCGGGGAGCTGTTTTTT; v_gene: TRBV12-3/TRBV12-4; d_gene: .; j_gene: TRBJ2-2; abundance: many
CDR3aa: CASSQESSGSGQFF; CDR3nt: TGCGCCAGCAGCCAAGAATCATCTGGGAGTGGGCAGTTCTTC; v_gene: TRBV4-1; d_gene: .; j_gene: TRBJ2-1; abundance: once
CDR3aa: CASSASVGRDQETQYF; CDR3nt: TGTGCCAGCAGCGCCTCCGTAGGACGGGACCAAGAGACCCAGTACTTC; v_gene: TRBV28; d_gene: .; j_gene: TRBJ2-5; abundance: .
CDR3aa: CASSLVDSVGNEQFF; CDR3nt: TGTGCCAGCAGCTTAGTGGACAGCGTGGGAAATGAGCAGTTCTTC; v_gene: TRBV7-6; d_gene: .; j_gene: TRBJ2-1; abundance: .
CDR3aa: CASSLGLLHAPNTGELFF; CDR3nt: TGTGCCAGCAGCTTGGGGCTCCTACATGCACCGAACACCGGGGAGCTGTTTTTT; v_gene: TRBV5-6; d_gene: .; j_gene: TRBJ2-2; abundance: .
CDR3aa: CASSPRPPTSGNYEQYF; CDR3nt: TGTGCCAGCAGTCCCAGACCCCCGACTAGCGGAAACTACGAGCAGTACTTC; v_gene: TRBV12-3/TRBV12-4; d_gene: TRBD2; j_gene: TRBJ2-7; abundance: many
CDR3aa: CSARRLAGRNNEQYF; CDR3nt: TGCAGTGCTAGACGACTAGCGGGGAGAAACAATGAGCAGTATTTT; v_gene: TRBV20-1; d_gene: TRBD2; j_gene: TRBJ2-3; abundance: .
CDR3aa: CATSRDNIQYF; CDR3nt: TGTGCCACCAGCAGAGATAACATTCAGTACTTC; v_gene: TRBV15; d_gene: .; j_gene: TRBJ2-4; abundance: .
CDR3aa: CASSLVSLLPNNEQFF; CDR3nt: TGCGCCAGCAGCTTGGTTTCACTACTGCCAAACAATGAGCAGTTCTTC; v_gene: TRBV5-1; d_gene: .; j_gene: TRBJ2-1; abundance: .
CDR3aa: CASSPRTSGTPYEQYF; CDR3nt: TGTGCCAGCAGCCCAAGGACTAGCGGGACTCCGTACGAGCAGTACTTC; v_gene: TRBV4-2; d_gene: TRBD2; j_gene: TRBJ2-7; abundance: .
CDR3aa: CASSQDRQRNYGYTF; CDR3nt: TGCGCCAGCAGCCAAGACCGACAGAGAAACTATGGCTACACCTTC; v_gene: TRBV4-1; d_gene: .; j_gene: TRBJ1-2; abundance: .
CDR3aa: CASSFPGNTQYF; CDR3nt: TGTGCCAGCAGCTTCCCCGGAAATACGCAGTATTTT; v_gene: TRBV7-2; d_gene: .; j_gene: TRBJ2-3; abundance: .
CDR3aa: CASEGTALSSYEQYF; CDR3nt: TGTGCCAGCGAAGGGACAGCCTTAAGCTCCTACGAGCAGTACTTC; v_gene: TRBV28; d_gene: TRBD1; j_gene: TRBJ2-7; abundance: .
CDR3aa: CASSITGRETQYF; CDR3nt: TGTGCCAGTAGTATAACAGGGAGGGAGACCCAGTACTTC; v_gene: TRBV19; d_gene: .; j_gene: TRBJ2-5; abundance: once